The text below deals with one T cell receptor beta chain. The specificity of this receptor is unknown. The sample holds no much larger clone one base away, and base qualities are not on file. The record originates from a study of blood T cells in healthy people across ages (dated by TCRdb to between 2014 and 2016). For the study in its entirety: In model experiments, template switching captured about one uniquely barcoded TCR beta cDNA molecule for every two T cells. To track age-related changes in TCR beta repertoire diversity, the study relied on deep sequencing normalized with unique cDNA molecular identifiers. The donors were divided into four age groups: young (average approximately 15 years), middle-aged (roughly 40), aged (approximately 59) and long-lived (about 90). To avoid experimental bias, donors of different ages were spread randomly across the sequencing lanes. The study analyzed two additional independent replicas of 1 million unique cDNA reads from the same blood draw for two donors, one aged 18 to 29 and one aged 80 or older.

Library prep was done by 5' RACE. TCRdb lists the instrument as Illumina HiSeq 2500. The second PCR ran for roughly 7 to 11 cycles and used a J-beta primer mix along with a sample-barcoded 5' primer. A template-switch 5' adaptor carrying 12 random nucleotides introduced a unique molecular identifier onto each TCR beta cDNA molecule. At least 2.5 million CDR3-containing paired-end reads were obtained from each sample. The Mint cDNA synthesis kit, primed by a TRBC-specific oligonucleotide, was used to synthesize first-strand cDNA from all RNA. After uracil-DNA glycosylase treatment, a first 18-cycle PCR used universal primers M1SS and BC2_uni_R on all cDNA. In the source study's methods: For normalization, 1 million high-quality reads, each with a distinct molecular identifier, were randomly selected from each sample. Instead of being binned into consensus sequences, reads that shared molecular identifiers were thrown out. CDR3 identification, clonotype clustering and error correction used MiTCR with a Q25 quality threshold and the strictest error-elimination algorithm. A nonparametric unseen species model with Euler transformation was used to estimate a lower bound on total TCR beta diversity. TCRdb cleaned the public reads at Q25 with fastp, built clones with MiXCR and kept in-frame beta chains. Rows merge per CDR3 protein into single entries with the most common DNA and genes. These V and J calls rely on TCRdb rather than the paper's analysis. The sample records more than 550,000 distinct CDR3 sequences, about 24% of which are singletons. The ten largest account for around a fifth of the sample.

CDR1 and CDR2 (DFQATT, SNEGSKA) derive from the germline V gene (reference sequence). The CDR3 sequence holds 14 residues, the cysteine and phenylalanine included. The entry retains the CDR3 DNA only, 42 bases that are in frame from base 1. V is cut by 5 bases and J by 0 bases, and the space between the germline ends is 11 bases. The donors were roughly 40 Caucasian individuals from Russia, aged roughly 6 to 100 years, who were systemically healthy. Roughly 9.5 milliliters of peripheral blood were drawn from each donor into EDTA-treated Vacutainer tubes. Ficoll-Paque density-gradient centrifugation was used to isolate PBMCs, with at least 6.5 million per sample. Trizol reagent was used to extract total RNA from PBMCs, with at least 6 micrograms per sample. The percentages of naive CD45RAhigh/CD27high T cells were determined by flow cytometry on a PBMC aliquot from every donor. Points the paper makes about the study in general: Total diversity estimates from one million sequenced T cells were considered lower bounds and underestimates. Compared with the aged group, the long-lived group had more naive CD4+ T cells, fewer expanded clones and increased TCR diversity, a pattern suggesting age selection. Because profiling used bulk unsorted PBMCs, naive and antigen-experienced compartments could not be compared conclusively. Observed TCR beta diversity per million T cells fell roughly linearly with age, and a significant reduction was already apparent by age about 43. Because donor CMV infection status was unknown, age-related changes in expanded clonotypes were potentially confounded. The percentage of naive T cells measured by flow cytometry correlated strongly with observed TCR beta diversity.

The chain is made from TRBV20-1 and TRBJ1-5; the D gene is not confidently resolved. Material: blood. The receptor comes from a man aged 65 to 85 in good health. Here is the DNA: TGCAGTGCTTACATAGGGTATAGCAATCAGCCCCAGCATTTT. This translates into CSAYIGYSNQPQHF.